This record concerns one TCR beta chain sequence. This could be a read error, since a much larger clone is one nucleotide away. When naive CD8 T cells were sorted, they were gated as CD8+CD4-CCR7+CD45RA+. TCRdb redid the calling of the PCR reads with MiXCR, one entry per CDR3 protein. Of 45,000 to 65,000 distinct CDR3 sequences detected, around 27% appear once; the ten largest clones hold around 1.8%. The record originates from a study of molecular identifiers for immune sequencing clone quantification. CDR3 length equals 18 residues. Looked up from germline, CDR1 is SEHNR and CDR2 is FQNEAQ (reference sequence). Trimming removed 4 bases from V and 3 bases from J; junction bases left unmatched: 14.

The sequenced sample was naive CD8+ T cells from blood, with Jurkat cell RNA spiked in. Subset here: FACS-sorted CD8+CD4-CCR7+CD45RA+ naive T cells. The receptor was isolated from a human donor in good health. Some libraries in this study had Jurkat cell RNA spiked in. The chain couples TRBV7-9 to TRBJ2-2; 7 bases agree with TRBD2. CDR3 amino acids: CASSSIGLAEEHTGELFF. As DNA, the CDR3 is TGTGCCAGCAGCTCCATAGGGCTAGCGGAGGAGCACACCGGGGAGCTGTTTTTT.